Each of the 5 T cell receptor beta chains below was sequenced from the same sample in a study of shared clonotypes between healthy human individuals. Assay used: immunoSEQ multiplex PCR; TCRdb lists only in-frame clones, some missing. In the table there are about 2 million clones, 85% to 95% of which are singletons. Source material: naive CD4+ T cells sorted from blood. Subset: CD45RA+ positively selected. Receptor source: a man between 18 and 29 years old in good health.

Note on this clone: This CDR3 is also generated by other DNA sequences in the sample. CDR3 region: CAWSVGQGADTQYF. CDR3 coding DNA: TGTGCCTGGAGTGTGGGACAGGGTGCAGATACGCAGTATTTT. This sequence joins TRBV30 and TRBJ2-3; 9 bases line up with TRBD1. The V gene's germline CDR1 is GTSNPN and CDR2 SVGIG (reference sequence). The CDR3 runs to 14 residues. After removal of 0 bases from V and 4 bases from J, the junction contained 2 bases not matched to a gene.

The chain uses TRBV2 and TRBJ1-1; weak D call: TRBD1 (5 bases). The CDR3 is 15 amino acids. CDR1 is SNHLY and CDR2 is FYNNEI in the germline V gene. Trimming cost V 4 bases and J 1 base, with 13 bases left between them. CDR3 nucleotides: TGTGCCAGCAGTGTTCAGGGCGCCGCGAACACTGAAGCTTTCTTT. As protein: CASSVQGAANTEAFF.

With regard to this clone: The sample carries other DNA sequences with the same CDR3. This chain links TRBV25-1 with TRBJ2-1; TRBD2 aligns across 11 bases. The CDR3 is 16 amino acids. Trimming removed 2 bases from V and 0 bases from J; junction bases left unmatched: 0. Per germline, CDR1 MGHDK and CDR2 SYGVNS. CDR3 coding DNA: TGTGCCAGCAGTGAAACTAGCGGGAGCTCCTACAATGAGCAGTTCTTC. This translates into CASSETSGSSYNEQFF.

CDR3 amino acids: CSWRDSSYEQYF. In DNA, the CDR3 is TGCAGCTGGCGGGACAGTTCCTACGAGCAGTACTTC. The V call is TRBV29-1, the J call TRBJ2-7, with a weak D call TRBD1 (7 bases). Trimming stripped 8 bases from V and 1 base from J, with 12 bases between. The germline V gene has CDR1 SQVTM and CDR2 ANQGSEA. The CDR3 loop spans 12 amino acids.

This chain joins TRBV30 and TRBJ1-4, with TRBD1 matching over 7 bases. After removal of 8 bases from V and 14 bases from J, the junction contained 11 bases not matched to a gene. CDR3 length: 11 residues. In germline, CDR1 is GTSNPN, CDR2 SVGIG (reference sequence). CDR3 sequence (DNA): TGTGCCGGGAAACAGGGGAAAGGGCTGTTTTTT. It specifies CAGKQGKGLFF.